The source of this TCR beta chain is a study of shared clonotypes between healthy human individuals. Study observations and caveats: Memory subsets generally showed smaller estimated richness than naive subsets did.

Concerning this clone itself: The antigen remains unidentified.

Naive CD8 populations comprised CD45RO-negative cells positively selected for CCR7, excluding terminally differentiated effector memory CD45RA+ cells. Adult donors, all healthy and HIV-negative, had no recent acute infections or vaccinations. Adults of Caucasian background living in Nashville, Tennessee made up all donors. The CDR3 loop spans 14 amino acids. The V gene lost 7 bases and the J gene lost 4 bases, with 17 bases spanning the gap. The germline gives CDR1 SQVTM, CDR2 ANQGSEA. Sequencing used immunoSEQ multiplex PCR; TCRdb keeps in-frame clones, though not all of them. In the table there are 2 million to 2.5 million clones, approximately 94% of which are singletons.

This receptor was taken from a man younger than 30 in good health. Some clones in this sample may be carry-over from other donors' samples. Sequencing was performed on naive CD8+ T cells from PBMCs. The chain couples TRBV29-1 to TRBJ1-5, with D unclear. For the CDR3, the DNA is TGCAGCGCCCGGGTCGGATGGGATAATCAGCCCCAGCATTTT. The encoded protein is CSARVGWDNQPQHF.